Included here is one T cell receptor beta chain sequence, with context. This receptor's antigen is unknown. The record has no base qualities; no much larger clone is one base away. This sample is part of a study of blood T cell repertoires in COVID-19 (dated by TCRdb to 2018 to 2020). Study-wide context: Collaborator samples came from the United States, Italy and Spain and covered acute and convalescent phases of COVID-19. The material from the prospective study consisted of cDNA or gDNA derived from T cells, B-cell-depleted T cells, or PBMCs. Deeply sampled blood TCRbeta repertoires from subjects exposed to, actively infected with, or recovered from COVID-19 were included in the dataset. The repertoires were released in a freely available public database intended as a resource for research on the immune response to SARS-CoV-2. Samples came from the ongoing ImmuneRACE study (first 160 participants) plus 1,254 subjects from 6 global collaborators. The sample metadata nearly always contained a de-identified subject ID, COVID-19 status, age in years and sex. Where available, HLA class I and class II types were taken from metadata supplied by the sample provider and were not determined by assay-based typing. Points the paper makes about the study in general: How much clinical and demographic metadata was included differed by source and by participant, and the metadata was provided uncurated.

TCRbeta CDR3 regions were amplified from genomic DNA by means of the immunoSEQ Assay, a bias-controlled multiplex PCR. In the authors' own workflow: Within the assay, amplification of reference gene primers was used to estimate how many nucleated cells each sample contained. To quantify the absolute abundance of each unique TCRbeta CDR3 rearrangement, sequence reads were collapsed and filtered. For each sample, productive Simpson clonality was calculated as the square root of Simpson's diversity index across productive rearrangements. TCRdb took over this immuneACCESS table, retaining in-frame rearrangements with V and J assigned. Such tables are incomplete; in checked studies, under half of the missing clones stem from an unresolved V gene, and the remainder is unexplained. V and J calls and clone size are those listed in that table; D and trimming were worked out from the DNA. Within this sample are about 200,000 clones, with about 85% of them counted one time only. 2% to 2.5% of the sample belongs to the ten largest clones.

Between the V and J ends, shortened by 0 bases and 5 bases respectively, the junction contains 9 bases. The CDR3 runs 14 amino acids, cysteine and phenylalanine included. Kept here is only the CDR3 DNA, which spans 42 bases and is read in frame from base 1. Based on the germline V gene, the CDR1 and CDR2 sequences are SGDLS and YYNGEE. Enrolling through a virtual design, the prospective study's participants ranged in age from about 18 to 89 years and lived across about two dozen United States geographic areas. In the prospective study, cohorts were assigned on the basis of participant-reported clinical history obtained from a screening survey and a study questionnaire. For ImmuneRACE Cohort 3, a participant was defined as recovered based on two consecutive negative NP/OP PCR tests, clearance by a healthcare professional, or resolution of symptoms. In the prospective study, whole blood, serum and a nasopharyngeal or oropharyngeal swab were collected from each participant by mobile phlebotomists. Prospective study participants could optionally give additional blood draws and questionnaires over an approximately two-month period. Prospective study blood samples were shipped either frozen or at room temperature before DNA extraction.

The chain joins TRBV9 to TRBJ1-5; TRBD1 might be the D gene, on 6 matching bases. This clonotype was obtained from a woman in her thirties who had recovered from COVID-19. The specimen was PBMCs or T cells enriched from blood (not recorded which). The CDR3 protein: CASSVGQGYQPQHF. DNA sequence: TGTGCCAGCAGCGTAGGCCAGGGGTATCAGCCCCAGCATTTT.